A selection of T cell receptor beta chains follows, all from one sample in a study of response to subunit inactivated influenza vaccine. TCRdb redid the calling of the RT-PCR reads with MiXCR, one entry per CDR3 protein. The data contain about 520,000 distinct CDR3 sequences, approximately 7.2% of them singletons. The material was PBMCs from blood, obtained roughly 24 months after vaccination. These receptors were taken from a man aged 50 to 69 who received an inactivated influenza vaccine. CDR3s include the opening cysteine and the closing phenylalanine or tryptophan. The D gene is left open where the match is weak. Some rows mark clone size as missing; the rest say once, few, many or name a class of expanded clone.

v_gene,j_gene,d_gene,abundance,CDR3aa,CDR3nt
TRBV3-1,TRBJ2-7,-,-,CASSQADIYEQYF,TGTGCCAGCAGCCAGGCGGATATCTACGAGCAGTACTTC
TRBV9,TRBJ2-3,TRBD2,many,CASSVGLATVTDTQYF,TGTGCCAGCAGCGTGGGACTAGCTACGGTCACAGATACGCAGTATTTT
TRBV20-1,TRBJ2-7,-,-,CSATTRALYEQYF,TGCAGTGCTACGACCAGGGCGCTCTACGAGCAGTACTTC
TRBV7-8,TRBJ2-1,TRBD1,-,CASSRTGGIYNEQFF,TGTGCCAGCAGCCGAACAGGGGGTATCTACAATGAGCAGTTCTTC
TRBV15,TRBJ2-3,-,-,CATSRDRGPTDTQYF,TGTGCCACCAGCAGAGACCGGGGGCCCACAGATACGCAGTATTTT
TRBV28,TRBJ2-7,-,-,CASSFVVNSYEQYF,TGTGCCAGCAGTTTTGTTGTCAACTCCTACGAGCAGTACTTC
TRBV28,TRBJ2-1,TRBD2,-,CASSLLTGGLFNEQFF,TGTGCCAGCAGTTTATTGACGGGAGGGCTATTTAATGAGCAGTTCTTC
TRBV7-2,TRBJ1-1,-,many,CASSLAAGLNTEAFF,TGTGCCAGCAGCTTAGCTGCGGGTCTGAACACTGAAGCTTTCTTT
TRBV12-3/TRBV12-4,TRBJ2-4,-,many,CASSLGNIQYF,TGTGCCAGCAGTTTGGGTAACATTCAGTACTTC
TRBV28,TRBJ2-7,TRBD1,few,CASSPLDRVYEQYF,TGTGCCAGCAGTCCCTTGGACAGGGTCTACGAGCAGTACTTC
TRBV19,TRBJ2-7,-,few,CASSIVYGVSEQYF,TGTGCCAGTAGTATAGTATACGGGGTTTCCGAGCAGTACTTC
TRBV29-1,TRBJ2-3,TRBD1,many,CSVRQGAEDTQYF,TGCAGCGTTCGGCAGGGGGCGGAAGATACGCAGTATTTT
TRBV21-1,TRBJ1-6,-,-,CASSKWEPGPCLSSCSPLHF,TGTGCCAGCAGCAAATGGGAGCCGGGACCATGCCTTAGTTCGTGTTCACCCCTCCACTTT
TRBV27,TRBJ2-7,-,-,CASSRRSSYEQYF,TGTGCCAGCAGCCGAAGGAGCTCCTACGAGCAGTACTTC
TRBV7-2,TRBJ2-7,-,many,CASSSPLWDEQYF,TGTGCCAGCAGCTCCCCCCTGTGGGACGAGCAGTACTTC
TRBV2,TRBJ1-1,-,few,CASIHRQAKNTEAFF,TGTGCCAGCATCCATCGTCAGGCGAAGAACACTGAAGCTTTCTTT
TRBV11-2,TRBJ2-7,TRBD1,few,CASSLVFSRDRATYEQYF,TGTGCCAGCAGCTTAGTTTTCAGCCGGGACAGGGCTACCTACGAGCAGTACTTC
TRBV29-1,TRBJ2-7,-,-,CSVEDRRGAAYEQYF,TGCAGCGTTGAAGATCGGAGGGGAGCGGCCTACGAGCAGTACTTC
TRBV20-1,TRBJ2-3,-,few,CSARRPGTDTQYF,TGCAGTGCTAGGAGGCCCGGCACAGATACGCAGTATTTT
TRBV6-5,TRBJ2-3,-,few,CASSSTMGRDTQYF,TGTGCCAGCAGTTCGACGATGGGGCGAGATACGCAGTATTTT
TRBV5-1,TRBJ2-1,TRBD1,-,CASSLAPGTGISYNEQFF,TGCGCCAGCAGCTTGGCCCCGGGGACAGGGATATCTTACAATGAGCAGTTCTTC
TRBV7-6,TRBJ2-5,-,few,CASGRQAGETQYF,TGTGCCAGCGGGAGGCAGGCGGGAGAGACCCAGTACTTC
TRBV20-1,TRBJ2-1,TRBD2,few,CSARETGTSGSYNEQFF,TGCAGTGCTAGAGAAACCGGGACTAGCGGCTCCTACAATGAGCAGTTCTTC
TRBV2,TRBJ2-2,-,few,CASNGRTENTGELFF,TGTGCCAGCAACGGAAGGACAGAGAACACCGGGGAGCTGTTTTTT
TRBV6-1,TRBJ2-1,-,many,CASSEGEGTKQFF,TGTGCCAGCAGTGAAGGGGAGGGGACAAAGCAGTTCTTC
TRBV20-1,TRBJ2-3,TRBD2,-,CSARTGTSASDTQYF,TGCAGTGCGCGGACCGGGACTAGCGCCTCAGATACGCAGTATTTT
TRBV23-1,TRBJ2-2,-,-,CASSQSALERGHRGAVF,TGCGCCAGCAGTCAATCGGCACTCGAACGGGGCCACCGGGGAGCTGTTTTT
TRBV11-2,TRBJ2-5,TRBD2,many,CASSLGVWSGRRRGETQYF,TGTGCCAGCAGCTTAGGGGTGTGGAGCGGGAGGAGGAGAGGAGAGACCCAGTACTTC
TRBV19,TRBJ2-2,-,few,CASSIWGRVHTGELFF,TGTGCCAGTAGTATATGGGGCAGGGTCCACACCGGGGAGCTGTTTTTT
TRBV12-3/TRBV12-4,TRBJ2-7,TRBD2,-,CASSSKGASGRYEQYF,TGTGCCAGCAGCTCAAAAGGGGCTAGCGGGAGGTACGAGCAGTACTTC
TRBV5-1,TRBJ2-5,TRBD1,few,CASSPTGGGFQETQYF,TGCGCCAGCAGCCCGACAGGGGGGGGCTTCCAAGAGACCCAGTACTTC
TRBV20-1,TRBJ2-1,TRBD2,-,CSAPAGAASYNEQFF,TGCAGTGCTCCAGCGGGGGCCGCGTCCTACAATGAGCAGTTCTTC
TRBV7-2,TRBJ2-3,-,many,CASSLKDTQYF,TGTGCCAGCAGCTTAAAAGATACGCAGTATTTT
TRBV4-2,TRBJ2-7,TRBD2,few,CASSQEPSGAYEQYF,TGTGCCAGCAGCCAAGAGCCTAGCGGGGCCTACGAGCAGTACTTC
TRBV6-1,TRBJ1-1,TRBD1,few,CASSPTPGQGTEAFF,TGTGCCAGCAGTCCAACCCCGGGACAGGGCACTGAAGCTTTCTTT
TRBV7-2,TRBJ2-3,TRBD1,-,CASSFTGGEPQYF,TGTGCCAGCAGCTTCACAGGGGGAGAGCCGCAGTATTTT
TRBV5-1,TRBJ2-2,-,few,CASSPAISLRTGELFF,TGCGCCAGCAGCCCCGCAATTTCTCTCCGTACCGGGGAGCTGTTTTTT
TRBV6-2/TRBV6-3,TRBJ2-3,-,once,CASKPGSADTQYF,TGTGCCAGCAAGCCAGGGAGCGCAGATACGCAGTATTTT
TRBV27,TRBJ2-7,-,-,CASSLSPQYYEQYF,TGTGCCAGCAGTTTAAGCCCTCAATACTACGAGCAGTACTTC
TRBV5-8,TRBJ1-2,-,many,CASSHPSRGNYGYTF,TGTGCCAGCAGTCACCCCAGTCGGGGGAACTATGGCTACACCTTC
TRBV5-6,TRBJ2-1,-,few,CASSPRVKMTGFHEQFF,TGTGCCAGCAGCCCCCGGGTCAAAATGACGGGTTTCCATGAGCAGTTCTTC
TRBV18,TRBJ2-3,-,few,CASSPPGGLGPATDTQYF,TGTGCCAGCTCACCACCAGGCGGGTTAGGACCAGCCACAGATACGCAGTATTTT
TRBV6-2/TRBV6-3,TRBJ2-1,TRBD2,-,CASSYSILAGDLYNEQFF,TGTGCCAGCAGTTACTCTATTCTAGCGGGAGATTTGTACAATGAGCAGTTCTTC
TRBV27,TRBJ2-2,TRBD2,few,CASKVGLTNTGELFF,TGTGCCAGTAAGGTGGGACTAACTAACACCGGGGAGCTGTTTTTT
TRBV6-5,TRBJ2-7,TRBD1,few,CASSYRGQGIHEQYF,TGTGCCAGCAGTTACCGGGGACAGGGGATCCACGAGCAGTACTTC
TRBV20-1,TRBJ1-5,-,-,CSARRLAAPNQPQHF,TGCAGTGCTAGGCGTTTGGCAGCGCCGAATCAGCCCCAGCATTTT
TRBV12-3/TRBV12-4,TRBJ2-1,-,few,CASSPGGQDRQFF,TGTGCCAGCAGTCCGGGAGGACAGGACCGTCAGTTCTTC
TRBV4-1,TRBJ2-1,-,few,CASSLAAGGGGYNEQFF,TGCGCCAGCAGCCTTGCCGCCGGGGGCGGGGGTTACAATGAGCAGTTCTTC
TRBV4-2,TRBJ1-1,-,many,CASSQPDTEAFF,TGTGCCAGCAGCCAACCGGATACTGAAGCTTTCTTT
TRBV5-1,TRBJ2-1,-,many,CASSLYISGSYNEQFF,TGCGCCAGCAGCTTGTATATTAGCGGCTCCTACAATGAGCAGTTCTTC
TRBV7-9,TRBJ1-3,-,few,CASSPRGAEFLIYF,TGTGCCAGCAGCCCTCGTGGGGCAGAGTTCCTCATATATTTT
TRBV20-1,TRBJ2-1,TRBD2,many,CSAQWLAGVGNEQFF,TGCAGTGCGCAGTGGCTAGCGGGAGTCGGCAATGAGCAGTTCTTC
TRBV5-6,TRBJ2-3,-,many,CASSLRHRADTQYF,TGTGCCAGCAGCTTGAGGCACAGAGCAGATACGCAGTATTTT